This passage covers 10 T cell receptor beta chains from one sample sequenced in a study of glioma-infiltrating T cells after dendritic cell vaccination. Data came from immunoSEQ multiplex PCR; TCRdb stores just in-frame clones and leaves some out. The sample consists of about 92,000 clones, 86% of them appearing once. The source was blood, collected before dendritic cell vaccination. Source of these receptors: a human donor with glioblastoma.

This clone was picked up one time. The gene calls are TRBV6-5 and TRBJ1-1, with D uncertain. V shed 6 bases and J shed 2 bases, with 7 bases lying between them. The CDR3 contains 12 residues. Germline V gene lookup returns CDR1 MNHEY and CDR2 SVGAGI. The CDR3 DNA reads TGTGCCAGCAGGACACCAAACACTGAAGCTTTCTTT. It specifies CASRTPNTEAFF.

V is TRBV6-6 and J is TRBJ2-3; 8 bases line up with TRBD1. CDR1 and CDR2 from the germline V gene are MNHNY and SVGAGI (reference sequence). CDR3 length equals 16 residues. V gave up 2 bases and J gave up 5 bases; unmatched junction bases: 9. Here the CDR3 DNA reads TGTGCCAGCAGTTACAACCCGGACAGGGACCAAGATACGCAGTATTTT. This encodes CASSYNPDRDQDTQYF.

The chain uses TRBV11-2 and TRBJ2-1, with a weak D call TRBD1 (6 bases). Germline V gene sequence: CDR1 SGHAT, CDR2 FQNNGV. The V gene lost 2 bases and the J gene lost 4 bases, with 21 bases spanning the gap. This CDR3 comprises 18 residues. DNA of the CDR3: TGTGCCAGCAGCTTACCCCAGGGGCGCCTCGGTATATACAATGAGCAGTTCTTC. Protein: CASSLPQGRLGIYNEQFF. Drawing the rest from reference TRBV11-2 and TRBJ2-1, the complete variable domain is EAGVAQSPRYKIIEKRQSVAFWCNPISGHATLYWYQQILGQGPKLLIQFQNNGVVDDSQLPKDRFSAERLKGVDSTLKIQPAKLEDSAVYLCASSLPQGRLGIYNEQFFGPGTRLTVL.

This chain joins TRBV28 and TRBJ2-5; 11 bases match TRBD2. The J call may be faulty, since TRBJ2-7 better matches the DNA end. Per the germline V gene, CDR1 is MDHEN and CDR2 is SYDVKM. The CDR3 runs to 15 residues. The CDR3 sequence: CASRPQLAGAHEQYF. As DNA, the CDR3 is TGTGCCAGCAGGCCACAACTAGCGGGAGCCCACGAGCAGTACTTC.

J is TRBJ2-7 and V is TRBV5-6, with TRBD2 identical over 8 bases. Trimming took 1 base from V and 4 from J; bases not matched to a gene: 7. The germline V gene encodes CDR1 SGHDT and CDR2 YYEEEE. The length of the CDR3 is 15 residues. The CDR3: CASSLRSTSGYEQYF. In DNA, the CDR3 is TGTGCCAGCAGCTTGCGGTCCACTAGCGGTTACGAGCAGTACTTC. Supplemented by reference TRBV5-6 and TRBJ2-7, the full variable domain reads DAGVTQSPTHLIKTRGQQVTLRCSPKSGHDTVSWYQQALGQGPQFIFQYYEEEERQRGNFPDRFSGHQFPNYSSELNVNALLLGDSALYLCASSLRSTSGYEQYFGPGTRLTVT.

This rearrangement joins TRBV5-4 to TRBJ2-4, with 8 nucleotides matching TRBD2. This CDR3 has 14 residues. CDR1 is SGHNT, CDR2 YYREEE, per germline (reference sequence). V was pared by 5 bases and J by 8 bases, with 9 bases of the junction left unmatched. The CDR3 DNA is TGTGCCAGCAGGACCTTCGGGGGGGCTGACATTCAGTACTTC. Translating it yields CASRTFGGADIQYF.

This clone was seen a few times. The chain links TRBV7-8 to TRBJ1-3; no firm D call. This CDR3 contains 15 residues. CDR1 SGHVS and CDR2 FQNEAQ come from the germline V gene. Deletions cut 1 base from V and 2 bases from J, with 9 bases between. The CDR3 DNA follows: TGTGCCAGCAGCTTAGGCAGCGAAACTGGAAACACCATATATTTT. Translated: CASSLGSETGNTIYF.

The V gene is TRBV2, the J gene TRBJ2-3; possible D gene TRBD1, 6 bases. Looked up from germline, CDR1 is SNHLY and CDR2 is FYNNEI. Trimming stripped 7 bases from V and 1 base from J, with 9 bases between. CDR3 length: 13 residues. The CDR3 DNA follows: TGTGCCAGCAATCAGGGGCGCACAGATACGCAGTATTTT. As protein: CASNQGRTDTQYF.

This chain joins TRBV6-1 and TRBJ1-5, with TRBD1 identical over 10 bases. Germline CDR1 MNHNS, CDR2 SASEGT. The V gene end was trimmed by 4 bases and the J gene end by 2 bases; junction bases not matched to a gene: 5. The length of the CDR3 is 16 residues. In nucleotides, the CDR3 is TGTGCCAGCAGTGCCGGGACAGGGGTTCGCAATCAGCCCCAGCATTTT. Amino acid sequence: CASSAGTGVRNQPQHF.

The genes are TRBV25-1 and TRBJ1-5, with 12 nucleotides matching TRBD1. The germline V gene has CDR1 MGHDK and CDR2 SYGVNS. J lost 2 bases, V lost 4 bases, and 0 bases had no gene match. CDR3 length: 15 residues. For the CDR3, the DNA is TGTGCCAGCAGTGGGGACAGGGGGCGCAATCAGCCCCAGCATTTT. Protein: CASSGDRGRNQPQHF.